The rows below give T cell receptor beta chains drawn from one sample of a study of cytomegalovirus exposure and HLA in healthy donors. The table came from immunoSEQ multiplex PCR; TCRdb's copy has only in-frame clones and leaves some out. The data show around 70,000 clones, with roughly 94% seen just once and about 0.63% held by the top ten. Sequencing input: PBMCs. These receptors were taken from a young woman in good health and CMV-seronegative. The conserved cysteine and the conserved F or W are not part of the CDR3 here. Clone size is not always given. Where it is, it says once, few, many or a class for expanded clones.

TRBJ2-1	TRBV10-3	NA	AISVGTGGSSYNEQF
TRBJ1-6	TRBV11-2	NA	ASSSTGRSTPLH
TRBJ2-7	TRBV19	NA	ASSGGTLLRDEQY
TRBJ2-5	TRBV11-3	NA	ASSPTDSKETQY
TRBJ2-1	TRBV15	NA	ATSRGQGVDNEQF
TRBJ2-7	TRBV5-1	NA	ASSLTGQGLGEQY
TRBJ2-5	TRBV19	NA	ATSGGASETQY
TRBJ2-3	TRBV18	NA	ASSPLSDRADTQY
TRBJ2-7	TRBV10-2	NA	ATMGQGSYEQY
TRBJ1-6	TRBV5-8	NA	ASSLITASSPLH
TRBJ2-7	TRBV6-1	NA	ASSALVAGEQY
TRBJ1-2	TRBV13	NA	ASRRDRGQGYT
TRBJ1-2	TRBV6-6	NA	ASSYPPGEANYGYT
TRBJ1-5	TRBV30	NA	AWSGTANQPQH
TRBJ1-5	TRBV30	NA	AWSVLIGRGPQH
TRBJ2-2	TRBV2	NA	ASSDRRGRVTGELF
TRBJ2-3	TRBV7-2	once	ASSLSGTGGWDTQY
TRBJ2-5	TRBV5-1	NA	ASSSSDRKQETQY
TRBJ2-3	TRBV7-2	NA	ASSFFSGGSTDTQY
TRBJ2-7	TRBV18	once	ASSPIEYVRGVYEQY
TRBJ1-6	TRBV5-1	NA	ASSPIDRTGDKGSPLH
TRBJ1-1	TRBV18	NA	ASSPDRATEAF
TRBJ2-7	TRBV5-1	NA	ASSLGTSAHEQY
TRBJ2-1	TRBV4-1	NA	ASSQEGGAPYNEQF
TRBJ1-1	TRBV10-3	NA	AISEVLGQKAF
TRBJ2-5	TRBV5-4	NA	ASKDTGGRETQY
TRBJ1-1	TRBV18	NA	ASSPLQGLNTEAF
TRBJ1-2	TRBV11-2	NA	ASSTPNRFLIYGYT
TRBJ1-1	TRBV7-9	NA	ASSLVGQLNTEAF
TRBJ2-7	TRBV5-4	NA	ASSSFHRDRGFYEQY
TRBJ2-3	TRBV30	NA	AWSKRGQSDTQY
TRBJ2-7	TRBV6-6	NA	ASKFEQGVMGEQY
TRBJ2-2	TRBV2	few	ASYPYRSTGELF